This T cell receptor beta chain was observed in a study of Graves' ophthalmopathy and Graves' hyperthyroidism (dated by TCRdb to 2017 to 2018). About the investigation overall: Peripheral blood samples were taken at the time of initial diagnosis, before any treatment was given. To explore V-J signatures that separate ophthalmopathy from hyperthyroidism, a discovery set of 100 patients was enrolled, consisting of under 50 with ophthalmopathy and about 60 with stable hyperthyroidism. Following sampling, methimazole starting at 30 mg daily was administered to hyperthyroidism patients, and high-dose intravenous methylprednisolone was administered to ophthalmopathy patients. An independent validation cohort was composed of fewer than 20 hyperthyroidism patients and 17 patients who later progressed from hyperthyroidism to ophthalmopathy. In total, approximately 140 blood samples were TCR-sequenced: around 42 ophthalmopathy, approximately 75 hyperthyroidism and 17 hyperthyroidism-to-ophthalmopathy patients. TCR beta repertoire signatures were used to distinguish Graves' ophthalmopathy from Graves' hyperthyroidism and to predict progression to ophthalmopathy. In more than 5 hyperthyroidism patients, the T-cell repertoire of thyroid tissue was compared with the T-cell repertoire of blood.

Patients with ophthalmopathy had moderately to severely active disease, with a Clinical Activity Score of 3 or more, a NOSPECS grade of 4 or more, and a disease duration of less than 3 months. Patients with other autoimmune diseases, uncontrolled infections, pregnancy or lactation were excluded. Diagnosis relied on clinical symptoms, serum thyroxine, TRAb, thyroid ultrasound and orbital computed tomography. Ficoll-Paque density gradient centrifugation was used to isolate PBMCs from about 10 ml of fresh peripheral blood. Total RNA was extracted with Trizol reagent and quality-checked on an Agilent 2100 Bioanalyzer. For repertoire sequencing, TCR beta CDR3 regions were amplified from RNA transcripts. The first round of RT-PCR was done with HTBI primers and the Qiagen OneStep RT-PCR kit, and was followed by a second round of multiplex PCR, then size selection and purification. Sequencing of the libraries was carried out on an Illumina HiSeq2000 in paired-end mode with 100 bp reads. As for the authors' bioinformatics: Reads were processed with SOAPnuke, discarding reads with adapters, uncalled bases, mean Phred below 15, or no exact constant-primer or identifier match. COPE v1.2.5 was used to merge high-quality paired reads. Each unique nucleotide sequence was treated as a clonotype, and MiTCR v1.1 was used to align the clonotypes to the IMGT TRB V, D and J references. The analysis was limited to V-J combinations with a frequency above 0.0001, which together covered 99.2% of the repertoires. For each V-J combination, a TCR clonal expansion and chaos score was defined as F50 clonal expansion divided by the chaos observed in the TCRdist matrix. Welch's t-statistics and random forest were used to reduce features to approximately 13 V-J combinations, which were fed into a naive Bayes classifier. The similarity between thyroid and blood repertoires was quantified using the Morisita-Horn index. TCRdb trimmed the raw reads at Q25, called clones with MiXCR and kept productive beta chains. Records with the same CDR3 protein are collapsed into one entry carrying the most frequent genes and DNA. These V and J calls originate from TCRdb's pipeline instead of the authors' own analysis. Across this sample there are approximately 700,000 distinct CDR3 sequences, with 35% to 45% seen only once. Under 3.5% of the sample is held by the ten biggest clonotypes.

The research as a whole found: The 13-signature model separated ophthalmopathy from stable hyperthyroidism with approximately 90% sensitivity and approximately 83% specificity in cross-validation, and 80%/75% in the test set. No statistical method was used to predetermine the sample size, and group allocation was not hidden from the investigators. In validation, the model predicted ophthalmopathy progression with less than 71% sensitivity and approximately 78% specificity; around twelve predicted patients were CT-confirmed with GO in a median of approximately six months. Most of the expanded thyroid clonotypes with a frequency above 0.001 were also detected in blood, and it was suggested that the thyroid immune response may be reflected by blood repertoires.

In regard to this clonotype: Its antigen target is currently unknown. A junction boundary mismatches the germline segment, possibly from a read error.

CDR3 length: 13 amino acids, cysteine to phenylalanine. Only the CDR3 part of the read is kept: 39 bases, read in frame from the first base. CDR1 DFQATT and CDR2 SNEGSKA were looked up in the germline V gene (reference sequence). The chain joins TRBV20-1 to TRBJ1-1; a tentative D match to TRBD1 spans 5 bases. Sequenced: peripheral blood. The sequence was collected from an adult man with Graves' ophthalmopathy. The CDR3 region has the sequence CSARQGLNTGASF. Here is the DNA: TGCAGTGCTAGACAGGGCCTGAACACTGGAGCTTCCTTT.